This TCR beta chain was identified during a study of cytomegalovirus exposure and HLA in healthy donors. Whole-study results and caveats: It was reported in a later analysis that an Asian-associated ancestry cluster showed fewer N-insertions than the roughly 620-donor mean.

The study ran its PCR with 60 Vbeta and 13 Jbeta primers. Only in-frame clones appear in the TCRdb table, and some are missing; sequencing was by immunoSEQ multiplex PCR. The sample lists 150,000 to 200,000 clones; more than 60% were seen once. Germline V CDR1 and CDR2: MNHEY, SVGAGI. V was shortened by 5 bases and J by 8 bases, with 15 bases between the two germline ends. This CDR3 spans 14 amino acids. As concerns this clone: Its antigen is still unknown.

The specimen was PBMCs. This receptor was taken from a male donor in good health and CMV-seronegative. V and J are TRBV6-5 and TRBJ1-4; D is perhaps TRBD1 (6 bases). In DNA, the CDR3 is TGTGCCAGCAGTCGCAGGGGTTGGGACGAAAAACTGTTTTTT. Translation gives CASSRRGWDEKLFF.